A single sample gave rise to the 7 T cell receptor beta chains below, sequenced in a study of CXCR3-negative and CXCR3-positive naive CD8 T cells. Overall study results and limits: TRB CDR3s of CXCR3-positive naive cells were more hydrophobic than those of CXCR3-negative naive cells.

These receptors' antigens are unknown. TRB cDNA was prepared as libraries by UMI-labeled 5' RACE. TCRdb re-called the 5' RACE reads; one entry per CDR3 protein, DNA not given. The table lists under 150,000 distinct CDR3 sequences, with about 0.54% in the top ten. The sample taken for sequencing was naive CXCR3+ CD8+ T cells from blood. Subset: CD45RO-CCR7+CD27+CD95- naive CD8+ T cells expressing CXCR3 (TNR3+). The receptors derive from a human donor in good health. Some clones in this sample may be carry-over from other donors' samples.

The chain is built from TRBV29-1 and TRBJ1-4; TCRdb gives TRBD1 as the D gene, but with no DNA this cannot be confirmed. CDR3 length: 13 amino acids. Per the germline V gene, CDR1 is SQVTM and CDR2 is ANQGSEA. CDR3 amino acids: CSAGDRRPEKLFF.

This rearrangement joins TRBV14 to TRBJ1-1. This CDR3 has 13 residues. Germline V lookup: CDR1 SGHDN, CDR2 FVKESK. The CDR3 region is CASEEILNTEAFF.

This chain links TRBV3-1 with TRBJ1-1. Germline loops: CDR1 LGHDT, CDR2 YNNKEL (reference sequence). The CDR3 extends over 15 amino acids. This CDR3 reads CASSQDRGPWTEAFF.

This chain connects TRBV6-5 to TRBJ1-4. Germline-derived CDR1 and CDR2 are MNHEY and SVGAGI. The CDR3 runs 14 residues. Here the CDR3 reads CASSYSGTNEKLFF.

The V gene is TRBV15, the J gene TRBJ2-1; the D gene TCRdb calls, TRBD1, cannot be checked with no DNA. CDR3 size: 16 residues. Germline CDR1 LNHNV, CDR2 YYDKDF (reference sequence). CDR3 residues: CATSRVTGGNYNEQFF.

The rearrangement links TRBV4-3 to TRBJ2-1; there is no DNA to check the TCRdb D call of TRBD1. The CDR3 is made up of 16 amino acids. Germline CDR1 LGHNA, CDR2 YSLEER. The CDR3 sequence: CASSQDQDRVLYEQFF.

J is TRBJ2-5 and V is TRBV2. The germline gives CDR1 SNHLY, CDR2 FYNNEI. This CDR3 contains 11 residues. CDR3 loop: CASSVWETQYF.